This T cell receptor beta chain was sequenced for a study of T cells after yellow fever vaccination (dated by TCRdb to about 2019). With respect to the entire study: The SMART-Seq v4 Ultra Low Input RNA kit was used to prepare libraries from fractions with low cell numbers. Two healthy male donors made up the cohort, one aged 18 to 29 years and the other aged 30 to 40 years. Blood was drawn at multiple timepoints before and after primary and secondary immunization, with bulk PBMC replicates and cell subsets isolated. To follow T-cell clones before and after both primary and booster YFV17D yellow fever vaccination, bulk TCR alpha and beta repertoires underwent longitudinal sequencing.

These reads were obtained on an Illumina NovaSeq 6000. TCR cDNA was synthesized by 5'RACE template switching, through which a universal primer site and unique molecular identifiers were introduced. cDNA synthesis was primed from both the TCR alpha and TCR beta constant segments. Library amplification used two PCR steps, and the second PCR step added sample barcodes and sequencing adapters. Sequencing of libraries was done on Illumina HiSeq 2500 (2x100 bp) or NovaSeq (2x150 bp). In the paper's pipeline: Demultiplexing of reads and collapsing into UMI consensus sequences were performed with MIGEC, and V(D)J alignment was carried out with MiXCR. Using edgeR on replicate PBMC samples, clonotypes were called vaccine-responding if FDR was below 0.01 and the log2 fold change was above 5 up to day 15. Each bulk clonotype was labeled CD4 or CD8 based on which sequenced repertoire, CD4 or CD8, contained the clonotype at higher abundance. TCRdb's own reprocessing of the public reads used fastp at Q25 and MiXCR and kept productive beta chains. For every CDR3 protein sequence, its rows merge into one entry that carries the most common genes and DNA. For this entry, the V and J calls and clone size follow TCRdb and not the study's own pipeline. The table for this sample lists over 300,000 distinct CDR3 sequences; 3.6% of them were counted only once. Of the sample, around 22% is held by the ten largest clones.

In light of the paper, this sample's treatment or condition label describes: live attenuated yellow fever vaccine strain. At each blood-draw timepoint, two biological replicates of bulk PBMCs were collected. PBMCs were isolated from peripheral blood using a standard Ficoll-Paque protocol. RNA was extracted with TriZol from bulk PBMCs, CD4 and CD8 fractions, and dextramer-positive and dextramer-negative fractions. A distance of 13 bases separates the germline ends of V and J, which lose 7 bases and 9 bases respectively. From its cysteine to its phenylalanine, the CDR3 spans 13 amino acids. Only the CDR3 DNA is retained, 39 bases long and in frame from the first base. The full study reports these points: Computational filtering was needed because FACS-sorted repertoires could contain abundant contaminating clonotypes from the bulk population. A small share of clonotypes occurred in both CD4 and CD8 compartments, likely arising from convergent recombination. After the booster, most of the clones that had expanded following primary vaccination were detected again (around 97% of CD4 and around 87% of CD8), which suggests that memory was broadly maintained. The secondary T-cell response was found to be weaker but faster than the primary response, with a peak reached on day 5 rather than on day 15. Only two donors were included in the study, so the extent to which the findings can be generalized is limited.

This clonotype was detected many times. The antigen this receptor binds is unknown. No clone much larger than this one lies a single base away; base qualities are absent. This sample comprised PBMCs, obtained on the day of the yellow fever booster vaccination. The rearranged chain carries TRBV12-3 or TRBV12-4 and TRBJ1-6; the D gene is possibly TRBD1, with 5 bases matching. This clonotype was obtained from a man between 18 and 35 years old who received the YFV17D yellow fever vaccine. The CDR3 protein sequence reads: CASTPDGGSPLHF. In nucleotides, the sequence is TGTGCCAGCACGCCCGATGGGGGTTCACCCCTCCACTTT.